The source of this TCR beta chain is a study of control samples from healthy donors and cancer patients. V was pared by 5 bases and J by 4 bases, with 8 bases of the junction left unmatched. The germline CDR1 and CDR2 sequences are SGHAT and FQNNGV. The CDR3 is 16 amino acids. TCRdb's table, derived via immunoSEQ multiplex PCR, lists solely in-frame clones and lacks some. Counted here are about 150,000 clones, 94% occurring once; the ten biggest clones make up more than 1.1%. Sequenced input: blood. The chain employs TRBV11-2 and TRBJ2-5, with TRBD2 matching over 12 bases. The clonotype originates from a young woman in good health. The CDR3 is CASSHGTSGLGETQYF. CDR3 bases: TGTGCCAGCAGCCACGGGACTAGCGGGCTCGGAGAGACCCAGTACTTC.